This is a list of T cell receptor beta chains from one sample in a study of patients and donors after allogeneic stem cell transplantation. MiXCR, run by TCRdb on the RT-PCR reads, gives a single entry per CDR3 protein. The sample has about a million distinct CDR3 sequences; under 20% are singletons. Material for sequencing was blood, either unsorted or a sorted T cell fraction (not recorded which). The receptors here all came from a human donor who was either an allogeneic HSCT recipient or a stem cell or donor lymphocyte infusion donor (not recorded which). It is not recorded whose cells these are; they may come from a transplant donor. The CDR3 runs from the conserved cysteine through the conserved F or W. The order of the fields is J gene, V gene, D gene, clone size, CDR3 protein, CDR3 DNA. A D gene is named only where the DNA matches it firmly. Clone size is shown for a subset of rows, as once, few, many or a class of expanded clone.

>TRBJ2-2|TRBV4-1|TRBD1|many
CASSQVFPGTVYTGELFF
TGCGCCAGCAGCCAAGTTTTTCCCGGGACAGTCTACACCGGGGAGCTGTTTTTT
>TRBJ1-2|TRBV7-6|-|-
CASSLEEQGYGYTF
TGTGCCAGCAGCTTAGAAGAACAGGGCTATGGCTACACCTTC
>TRBJ2-1|TRBV5-1|TRBD2|few
CASSFSGDPYNEQFF
TGCGCCAGCAGCTTTAGCGGGGACCCCTACAATGAGCAGTTCTTC
>TRBJ2-2|TRBV9|TRBD1|few
CASSVEGASTGELFF
TGTGCCAGCAGCGTAGAGGGGGCCAGCACCGGGGAGCTGTTTTTT
>TRBJ2-1|TRBV12-3/TRBV12-4|-|-
CASCWGPGNEQFF
TGTGCCAGCTGTTGGGGGCCGGGGAATGAGCAGTTCTTC
>TRBJ2-2|TRBV7-2|TRBD1|-
CASSHQGASTGELFF
TGTGCCAGCAGCCATCAGGGGGCGAGCACCGGGGAGCTGTTTTTT
>TRBJ1-1|TRBV19|-|few
CASSPDLGDTEAFF
TGTGCCAGTAGTCCGGATCTCGGGGACACTGAAGCTTTCTTT
>TRBJ1-5|TRBV7-9|-|-
CASSLGADSNQPQHF
TGTGCCAGCAGCTTAGGGGCGGATAGCAATCAGCCCCAGCATTTT
>TRBJ2-1|TRBV7-9|-|-
CASSLGPWEQFF
TGTGCCAGCAGCCTGGGCCCATGGGAGCAGTTCTTC
>TRBJ2-1|TRBV7-9|-|-
CASSLAGTINEQFF
TGTGCCAGCAGCTTAGCTGGGACCATTAATGAGCAGTTCTTC
>TRBJ2-3|TRBV2|-|few
CASRKEGLSTDTQYF
TGTGCCAGCAGAAAGGAGGGCCTGAGCACAGATACGCAGTATTTT
>TRBJ2-7|TRBV20-1|-|-
CSAADLPNSYEQYF
TGCAGTGCCGCTGACTTACCGAACTCCTACGAGCAGTACTTC
>TRBJ2-7|TRBV7-9|-|-
CASSSNRVPYEQYF
TGTGCCAGCAGCTCTAACAGGGTCCCCTACGAGCAGTACTTC
>TRBJ2-1|TRBV15|TRBD1|few
CATSRSQGAKSSYNEQFF
TGTGCCACCAGCAGATCACAGGGGGCCAAGAGCTCCTACAATGAGCAGTTCTTC
>TRBJ2-7|TRBV20-1|-|-
CSARAPVSYEQYF
TGCAGTGCTAGAGCTCCTGTCTCCTACGAGCAGTACTTC
>TRBJ1-2|TRBV15|-|few
CATSREGHRYGYTF
TGTGCCACCAGCAGAGAGGGACACCGCTATGGCTACACCTTC
>TRBJ1-1|TRBV6-5|-|few
CASSYYPGLNTEAFF
TGTGCCAGCAGTTACTACCCAGGGTTGAACACTGAAGCTTTCTTT
>TRBJ2-2|TRBV7-9|TRBD2|-
CASSLPLAGDNTGELFF
TGTGCCAGCAGCTTGCCGCTAGCGGGGGATAACACCGGGGAGCTGTTTTTT
>TRBJ2-2|TRBV27|TRBD1|-
CASSLLGQGKHTGELFF
TGTGCCAGCAGTTTATTGGGACAGGGGAAACACACCGGGGAGCTGTTTTTT
>TRBJ2-2|TRBV29-1|-|-
CSVGVGPAGGELFF
TGCAGCGTTGGGGTAGGACCCGCTGGCGGGGAGCTGTTTTTT
>TRBJ2-7|TRBV29-1|-|-
CSVGGGLYEQYF
TGCAGCGTTGGGGGGGGGCTATACGAGCAGTACTTC
>TRBJ2-1|TRBV4-2|-|many
CASSHVASSPHNEQFF
TGTGCCAGCAGCCACGTGGCTAGCAGTCCCCACAATGAGCAGTTCTTC
>TRBJ1-5|TRBV20-1|-|many
CSQSRDQPQHF
TGCAGTCAGAGTCGCGATCAGCCCCAGCATTTT
>TRBJ2-1|TRBV20-1|TRBD2|many
CSASLREKGNEQFF
TGCAGTGCTAGTTTGCGGGAGAAGGGGAATGAGCAGTTCTTC
>TRBJ2-3|TRBV12-3/TRBV12-4|TRBD1|-
CASTWDRMVDTQYF
TGTGCCAGCACCTGGGACAGAATGGTAGATACGCAGTATTTT
>TRBJ1-6|TRBV19|-|once
CASMRSYNSPLHF
TGTGCCAGTATGCGCTCCTATAATTCACCCCTCCACTTT
>TRBJ2-7|TRBV5-1|TRBD2|-
CASSLESRTSLYNEQYF
TGCGCCAGCAGCTTGGAAAGCCGGACTAGCCTCTACAATGAGCAGTACTTC
>TRBJ1-4|TRBV20-1|-|-
CSASAGSNEKLFF
TGCAGTGCTAGTGCGGGGTCGAATGAAAAACTGTTTTTT
>TRBJ2-2|TRBV5-1|-|few
CASSLDGGPANTGELFF
TGCGCCAGCAGCTTGGACGGGGGGCCTGCGAACACCGGGGAGCTGTTTTTT
>TRBJ1-1|TRBV28|-|-
CASSLRGSRTEAFF
TGTGCCAGCAGTTTACGGGGAAGTAGGACTGAAGCTTTCTTT
>TRBJ2-1|TRBV5-1|-|-
CASSPPWGAYNEQFF
TGCGCCAGCAGCCCCCCCTGGGGGGCCTACAATGAGCAGTTCTTC
>TRBJ2-5|TRBV5-6|-|-
CASNPTTGFQETQYF
TGTGCCAGCAACCCCACGACAGGATTCCAAGAGACCCAGTACTTC
>TRBJ2-3|TRBV20-1|-|-
CSARDPTRRTDTQYF
TGCAGTGCTAGAGATCCGACTCGCCGCACAGATACGCAGTATTTT
>TRBJ1-3|TRBV5-1|TRBD1|few
CASSSDREDSGNTIYF
TGCGCCAGCAGCTCCGACAGGGAGGACTCTGGAAACACCATATATTTT
>TRBJ1-5|TRBV7-9|TRBD1|few
CASSEGQGRDQPQHF
TGTGCCAGCAGCGAGGGACAGGGAAGAGATCAGCCCCAGCATTTT
>TRBJ2-5|TRBV5-1|TRBD1|-
CASSLEDRGQTQYF
TGCGCCAGCAGCTTGGAAGACAGGGGACAGACCCAGTACTTC
>TRBJ2-4|TRBV5-1|TRBD2|-
CASSPLAGPKNIQYF
TGCGCCAGCAGCCCGTTAGCGGGACCCAAAAACATTCAGTACTTC
>TRBJ1-5|TRBV7-2|-|-
CASSLVPGRNQPQHF
TGTGCCAGCAGCTTAGTCCCGGGACGGAATCAGCCCCAGCATTTT
>TRBJ2-4|TRBV20-1|-|-
CSAREDRTKNIQYF
TGCAGTGCTAGAGAAGATCGAACCAAAAACATTCAGTACTTC
>TRBJ1-2|TRBV14|-|-
CASSQDRTYGYTF
TGTGCCAGCAGCCAAGACAGGACGTATGGCTACACCTTC
>TRBJ1-2|TRBV5-6|-|-
CASSLVEGLHYGYTF
TGTGCCAGCAGCTTGGTTGAGGGTTTACACTATGGCTACACCTTC
>TRBJ1-2|TRBV20-1|-|-
CSARGTAMTNYGYTF
TGCAGTGCTAGAGGAACAGCGATGACTAACTATGGCTACACCTTC
>TRBJ2-1|TRBV20-1|TRBD2|-
CSAKGLAGGGYNEQFF
TGCAGTGCTAAGGGACTAGCGGGAGGTGGCTACAATGAGCAGTTCTTC
>TRBJ1-5|TRBV3-1|-|few
CASSQELNQPQHF
TGTGCCAGCAGCCAGGAGCTCAATCAGCCCCAGCATTTT
>TRBJ2-3|TRBV7-2|TRBD2|-
CASSLHGGASTDTQYF
TGTGCCAGCAGCTTACACGGGGGGGCCAGCACAGATACGCAGTATTTT
>TRBJ1-1|TRBV5-1|-|few
CASSLTGRGLGTEAFF
TGCGCCAGCAGCTTAACCGGGCGGGGACTCGGCACTGAAGCTTTCTTT
>TRBJ2-7|TRBV7-9|TRBD2|-
CASSPGLGDYEQYF
TGTGCCAGCAGTCCGGGACTAGGGGACTACGAGCAGTACTTC
>TRBJ1-1|TRBV27|-|many
CASSFTRNTEAFF
TGTGCCAGCAGTTTCACCAGAAACACTGAAGCTTTCTTT
>TRBJ1-1|TRBV19|TRBD1|-
CAQNWGQGNTEAFF
TGTGCCCAGAACTGGGGACAGGGGAACACTGAAGCTTTCTTT
>TRBJ2-7|TRBV9|-|few
CASSVLGDSSYEQYF
TGTGCCAGCAGCGTATTGGGGGATAGCTCCTACGAGCAGTACTTC